This entry lists 28 T cell receptor beta chains sequenced from one sample in a study of beta chain features in type 1 diabetes listed by TCRdb under 2018. The full study reports these points: Type 1 diabetes patients showed a moderate but significant shortening of TCRB CDR3 length in all four CD4+ subsets.

Receptor libraries were prepared by the immunoSEQ multiplex PCR assay. The High Capacity cDNA Reverse Transcription Kit was used to reverse transcribe all of the isolated RNA, meaning that expressed TCRB transcripts were what got sequenced. TCRdb limited this immuneACCESS table to in-frame rearrangements with V and J called. A share of clones is missing; checked studies link under half to unresolved V genes, and the rest is unexplained. Here the sample has roughly 300,000 clones; 13% to 15% occur a single time. Over 0.015% of the sample goes to the ten largest clones. No cognate antigen is known for these TCRs. The sequenced material came from naive CD4+ T cells from blood. The sample's cell subset or site label, in plain terms: true naive CD4+ T cells. Every receptor here comes from a man in his thirties or forties with type 1 diabetes.

V usage is TRBV5-1 and J usage is TRBJ2-1, with TRBD1 matching 9 bases. The CDR3 sequence is 16 residues long. J lost 0 bases, V lost 5 bases, and 6 bases had no gene match. Germline values: CDR1 SGHRS, CDR2 YFSETQ. The CDR3 spells CASSSQTGGSYNEQFF. CDR3 DNA sequence: TGCGCCAGCAGTTCCCAGACAGGGGGCTCCTACAATGAGCAGTTCTTC.

This chain connects TRBV7-2 to TRBJ2-2; a weak D match, TRBD2 (6 bases). The CDR3 runs to 13 residues. Trimming took 5 bases from V and 4 from J, leaving 8 bases between them. Germline V CDR1 and CDR2: SGHTA, FQGNSA. The CDR3 DNA follows: TGTGCCAGCAGCCGACTAGTCACCGGGGAGCTGTTTTTT. Translating gives CASSRLVTGELFF.

This chain uses TRBV5-1 with TRBJ2-7, with a weak D call TRBD1 (5 bases). The CDR3 is 13 amino acids. Deletions cut 4 bases from V and 2 bases from J, with 10 bases between. Per germline, CDR1 SGHRS and CDR2 YFSETQ. CDR3 nucleotides: TGCGCCAGCAGCCCGGACACTCCCTACGAGCAGTACTTC. It yields the protein CASSPDTPYEQYF.

V gene TRBV28 combines with J gene TRBJ2-1, with D possibly TRBD1 on 5 matching bases. The V and J ends lost 6 bases and 15 bases respectively, with 18 bases between them. CDR3 length: 12 amino acids. Per germline, CDR1 MDHEN and CDR2 SYDVKM. The CDR3 loop is CASSRESRRVFF. As DNA, the CDR3 is TGTGCCAGCAGCAGGGAATCTCGCAGGGTGTTCTTC. The complete variable domain, with remaining parts taken from reference TRBV28 and TRBJ2-1, reads DVKVTQSSRYLVKRTGEKVFLECVQDMDHENMFWYRQDPGLGLRLIYFSYDVKMKEKGDIPEGYSVSREKKERFSLILESASTNQTSMYLCASSRESRRVFFGPGTRLTVL.

The J gene is TRBJ2-6, the V gene TRBV9; D gene ambiguous. This CDR3 region has 17 residues. V was cut by 4 bases and J by 0 bases, with 14 bases left in between. Germline V gene data show CDR1 as SGDLS and CDR2 as YYNGEE. CDR3 amino acids: CASSPRVLLSGANVLTF. As DNA, the CDR3 is TGTGCCAGCAGCCCCCGGGTTCTGCTCTCTGGGGCCAACGTCCTGACTTTC.

V usage is TRBV18 and J usage is TRBJ1-2; D is unresolved. The CDR3 has 13 amino acids. Trimming stripped 0 bases from V and 7 bases from J, with 9 bases between. Germline V gene data show CDR1 as KGHSH and CDR2 as LQKENI. CDR3 in amino acids: CASSPPLRGGYTF. CDR3 in DNA: TGTGCCAGCTCACCACCGCTCAGAGGTGGCTACACCTTC.

This clone turned up a few times. J is TRBJ1-1 and V is TRBV15; perhaps TRBD1 as D (5 bases). Trimming left V 2 bases short and J 0 bases short, with 7 bases between. This CDR3 contains 14 residues. Germline CDR1 LNHNV, CDR2 YYDKDF (reference sequence). Here the CDR3 reads CATSRPRVNTEAFF. The CDR3 DNA reads as TGTGCCACCAGCAGACCCAGGGTGAACACTGAAGCTTTCTTT.

The V and J genes are TRBV15 and TRBJ1-1; D ambiguous. Germline lookup yields CDR1 LNHNV and CDR2 YYDKDF (reference sequence). The CDR3 consists of 14 residues. Trimming took off 1 base at V and 1 base at J, with 7 bases between the two ends. The CDR3, as DNA: TGTGCCACCAGCAGAGCCGGGTCGAACACTGAAGCTTTCTTT. It encodes CATSRAGSNTEAFF.

The chain combines TRBV7-2 with TRBJ2-7; D is ambiguous. The CDR3 runs to 13 residues. Per germline, CDR1 SGHTA and CDR2 FQGNSA. Trimming took 2 bases from V and 2 from J, leaving 7 bases between them. This chain's CDR3 is CASSLKLTYEQYF. In DNA, the CDR3 is TGTGCCAGCAGCTTAAAACTAACCTACGAGCAGTACTTC.

This clone has more than one count but fewer than ten. V gene TRBV5-1 combines with J gene TRBJ2-1, with D possibly matching TRBD1 (5 bases). Trimming pared 4 bases from V and 2 bases from J, leaving 10 bases between. The CDR3 covers 14 residues. Germline V gives CDR1 SGHRS, CDR2 YFSETQ. This chain's CDR3 is CASSTGAPYNEQFF. CDR3 DNA sequence: TGCGCCAGCAGCACAGGCGCCCCCTACAATGAGCAGTTCTTC.

J is TRBJ2-1 and V is TRBV19; D ambiguous. The CDR3 runs to 15 residues. CDR1 and CDR2 (germline): LNHDA, SQIVND (reference sequence). The V gene lost 4 bases and the J gene lost 4 bases, with 14 bases spanning the gap. The chain's CDR3 is CASSTPGSRYNEQFF. The CDR3 nucleotides read TGTGCCAGTAGTACCCCGGGTTCCCGTTACAATGAGCAGTTCTTC. The complete variable domain, with remaining parts taken from reference TRBV19 and TRBJ2-1, reads DGGITQSPKYLFRKEGQNVTLSCEQNLNHDAMYWYRQDPGQGLRLIYYSQIVNDFQKGDIAEGYSVSREKKESFPLTVTSAQKNPTAFYLCASSTPGSRYNEQFFGPGTRLTVL.

This chain joins TRBV2 and TRBJ2-1, with a weak D call TRBD2 (5 bases). Trimming shortened V by 0 bases and J by 6 bases, and 12 bases separated the two germline ends. The CDR3 consists of 15 residues. The germline CDR1 and CDR2 sequences are SNHLY and FYNNEI. This chain's CDR3 is CASSEAASYGNEQFF. CDR3 bases: TGTGCCAGCAGTGAAGCGGCTAGCTACGGCAATGAGCAGTTCTTC.

This clone was observed a handful of times. This chain connects TRBV7-9 to TRBJ1-2, with a possible D match to TRBD1 (6 bases). This CDR3 region has 14 residues. V lost 4 bases, J lost 2 bases, and 11 bases lay in between. Germline V gives CDR1 SEHNR, CDR2 FQNEAQ (reference sequence). The CDR3 loop reads CASSYTGLNYGYTF. The CDR3 DNA reads as TGTGCCAGCAGCTATACAGGGCTAAACTATGGCTACACCTTC.

This clone was observed a few times. The rearrangement uses TRBV5-5 and TRBJ1-5; D call uncertain. Germline lookup yields CDR1 SGHKS and CDR2 YYEKEE (reference sequence). The CDR3 is made up of 14 amino acids. Trimming cost V 0 bases and J 6 bases, with 10 bases left between them. CDR3 loop: CASSLEAGSQPQHF. In DNA, the CDR3 is TGTGCCAGCAGCTTGGAGGCCGGGAGTCAGCCCCAGCATTTT.

The CDR3 sequence: CASSLLVGRDTGELFF. For the CDR3, the DNA is TGTGCCAGCAGCTTACTTGTCGGTCGAGACACCGGGGAGCTGTTTTTT. This chain links TRBV11-1 with TRBJ2-2; D is ambiguous. This CDR3 is 16 amino acids long. V was pared by 2 bases and J by 3 bases, with 13 bases between. Germline V CDR1 and CDR2: SGHAT, FQDESV (reference sequence). Full variable domain (rest looked up from reference TRBV11-1 and TRBJ2-2): EAEVAQSPRYKITEKSQAVAFWCDPISGHATLYWYRQILGQGPELLVQFQDESVVDDSQLPKDRFSAERLKGVDSTLKIQPAELGDSAMYLCASSLLVGRDTGELFFGEGSRLTVL.

The rearrangement joins TRBV27 to TRBJ2-6; no clear D gene. V gave up 3 bases and J gave up 0 bases, with 6 bases separating them. The CDR3 length is 15 residues. In germline, CDR1 is MNHEY, CDR2 SMNVEV (reference sequence). CDR3 in amino acids: CASSFANSGANVLTF. The CDR3 region has the DNA TGTGCCAGCAGTTTCGCGAACTCTGGGGCCAACGTCCTGACTTTC.

This chain joins TRBV29-1 and TRBJ2-3; possible D gene TRBD2, 6 bases. This CDR3 has 15 residues. The V end lost 5 bases, the J end lost 3 bases, and 18 bases lay between the germline ends. The germline CDR1 and CDR2 sequences are SQVTM and ANQGSEA. The DNA of the CDR3 is TGCAGCGTTTCTCAACATACTAGCATTACAGATACGCAGTATTTT. The encoded protein is CSVSQHTSITDTQYF.

This clone has more than one count but fewer than ten. This chain uses TRBV6-1 with TRBJ1-1; D remains ambiguous. This CDR3 region has 11 residues. Germline lookup yields CDR1 MNHNS and CDR2 SASEGT. Trimming removed 8 bases from V and 2 bases from J, with 6 bases in between. The CDR3 spells CASSINTEAFF. In DNA, the CDR3 is TGTGCCAGCTCCATTAACACTGAAGCTTTCTTT.

In this sample, this clone turned up a few times. The chain links TRBV7-8 to TRBJ2-1; D perhaps matches TRBD2 (6 bases). V was pared by 5 bases and J by 6 bases, with 11 bases between. This CDR3 has 13 residues. Germline V lookup: CDR1 SGHVS, CDR2 FQNEAQ. The CDR3 sequence: CASSKTSSNEQFF. CDR3 DNA sequence: TGTGCCAGCAGCAAGACTAGTTCCAATGAGCAGTTCTTC.

The chain has TRBV23-1 and TRBJ2-1; TRBD2 aligns across 12 bases. TRBV23-1 counts as an open reading frame of uncertain function. CDR3 length: 18 amino acids. Trimming took 4 bases from V and 5 from J; bases not matched to a gene: 12. CDR3 DNA sequence: TGCGCCAGCAGTCTCCCAGGGACTAGCGGGCGCCAAAACAATGAGCAGTTCTTC. This gives the protein CASSLPGTSGRQNNEQFF.

The chain is built from TRBV14 and TRBJ2-1; D ambiguous. CDR1 SGHDN and CDR2 FVKESK come from the germline V gene. The CDR3 has 13 residues. The V and J ends lost 5 bases and 5 bases respectively, with 10 bases between them. The CDR3 loop reads CASSSHLHNEQFF. CDR3 coding DNA: TGTGCCAGCAGCTCTCACTTGCACAATGAGCAGTTCTTC.

Regarding this clone: In the same sample, other DNA sequences code for this CDR3. J is TRBJ1-1 and V is TRBV29-1; possibly TRBD1 for D (6 bases). With 7 bases removed from V and 0 bases from J, the gap between germline ends came to 12 bases. The length of the CDR3 is 13 residues. The V gene's germline CDR1 is SQVTM and CDR2 ANQGSEA. The CDR3 DNA is TGCAGCGCCAGGACAGACCTGAACACTGAAGCTTTCTTT. It specifies CSARTDLNTEAFF.

The CDR3: CASSLSLEDAGKAFF. For the CDR3, the DNA is TGTGCCAGCAGTTTATCGTTGGAAGACGCGGGGAAAGCTTTCTTT. This chain connects TRBV28 to TRBJ1-1; D is unresolved. V was pared by 1 base and J by 9 bases, with 18 bases between. The germline V gene has CDR1 MDHEN and CDR2 SYDVKM. The CDR3 extends over 15 amino acids. Together with reference TRBV28 and TRBJ1-1, the CDR3 gives the full variable domain: DVKVTQSSRYLVKRTGEKVFLECVQDMDHENMFWYRQDPGLGLRLIYFSYDVKMKEKGDIPEGYSVSREKKERFSLILESASTNQTSMYLCASSLSLEDAGKAFFGQGTRLTVV.

The gene calls are TRBV7-2 and TRBJ2-1; TRBD2 aligns across 8 bases. The germline CDR1 and CDR2 sequences are SGHTA and FQGNSA. Trimming removed 3 bases from V and 7 bases from J; junction bases left unmatched: 5. CDR3 size: 14 residues. The CDR3 DNA sequence: TGTGCCAGCAGCTTCGGCGGGAGGTTAAATGAGCAGTTCTTC. This encodes CASSFGGRLNEQFF. Drawing the rest from reference TRBV7-2 and TRBJ2-1, the complete variable domain is GAGVSQSPSNKVTEKGKDVELRCDPISGHTALYWYRQSLGQGLEFLIYFQGNSAPDKSGLPSDRFSAERTGGSVSTLTIQRTQQEDSAVYLCASSFGGRLNEQFFGPGTRLTVL.

Here the CDR3 reads CATGVGGGEQFF. CDR3 sequence (DNA): TGTGCTACTGGGGTAGGGGGTGGTGAGCAGTTCTTC. The V gene is TRBV12-5, the J gene TRBJ2-1, with a possible D match to TRBD1 (6 bases). This CDR3 contains 12 residues. The V end lost 10 bases, the J end lost 9 bases, and 16 bases lay between the germline ends. Germline CDR1 and CDR2: LGHNT and FRNRAP.

J is TRBJ2-3 and V is TRBV5-1; 7 nucleotides agree with TRBD2. With 3 bases clipped from V and 3 bases from J, the junction kept 16 bases outside the gene matches. This CDR3 has 18 residues. CDR1 and CDR2 from the germline V gene are SGHRS and YFSETQ. The CDR3 region is CASSSLLGSGTGTDTQYF. As DNA, the CDR3 is TGCGCCAGCAGCTCCCTCTTGGGGAGCGGGACGGGTACAGATACGCAGTATTTT.

In its sample, this clone was seen a few times. The chain is built from TRBV7-9 and TRBJ2-5, with 11 bases lining up with TRBD2. V shed 6 bases and J 7 bases; nucleotides not matched to a gene: 13. This CDR3 region has 16 residues. Germline V gene sequence: CDR1 SEHNR, CDR2 FQNEAQ (reference sequence). CDR3 sequence reads: CASSPPGLAVAGTQYF. CDR3 DNA: TGTGCCAGCAGTCCACCGGGACTAGCGGTCGCGGGGACCCAGTACTTC.

The chain has TRBV11-2 and TRBJ2-7, with 7 bases fitting TRBD2. Trimming at V came to 4 bases and at J to 3 bases, leaving 9 bases not matched to a gene. Germline V CDR1 and CDR2: SGHAT, FQNNGV. The CDR3 runs to 15 residues. The DNA for the CDR3 is TGTGCCAGCAGCTGGGGGGATCAGCGGGGCTACGAGCAGTACTTC. Amino acids: CASSWGDQRGYEQYF.